The 11 T cell receptor beta chains below come from one sample, sequenced in a study of cytomegalovirus exposure and HLA in healthy donors. The PCR made use of 60 Vbeta and 13 Jbeta primers. The assay was immunoSEQ multiplex PCR, and TCRdb's table has in-frame clones only and misses some. The data contain about 250,000 clones, about 85% of them singletons. The material sequenced was PBMCs. The receptors come from a girl aged 2 to 9 in good health and CMV-seronegative.

The chain has TRBV27 and TRBJ2-5, with D possibly matching TRBD2 (5 bases). Trimming cost V 4 bases and J 2 bases, with 17 bases left between them. The CDR3 spans 16 residues. CDR1 is MNHEY and CDR2 is SMNVEV in the germline V gene (reference sequence). The CDR3 spells CASSSSPGMPQETQYF. In DNA, the CDR3 is TGTGCCAGCAGTTCCTCCCCCGGGATGCCTCAAGAGACCCAGTACTTC.

The V gene is TRBV5-6, the J gene TRBJ2-5; D is undetermined. The length of the CDR3 is 14 residues. In germline, CDR1 is SGHDT, CDR2 YYEEEE. Trimming removed 2 bases at V and 2 bases at J, with 10 bases between. CDR3 in amino acids: CASSLAALQETQYF. CDR3 sequence (DNA): TGTGCCAGCAGCTTAGCTGCGTTACAAGAGACCCAGTACTTC.

The V gene is TRBV27, the J gene TRBJ1-2, with 7 bases fitting TRBD1. Per the germline V gene, CDR1 is MNHEY and CDR2 is SMNVEV (reference sequence). The CDR3 contains 15 residues. V was pared by 1 base and J by 13 bases, with 15 bases of the junction left unmatched. The CDR3 region has the DNA TGTGCCAGCAGTTTATTCCCGGGACAGACGCGCACTTCCACCTTC. Its protein product is CASSLFPGQTRTSTF.

The rearrangement uses TRBV19 and TRBJ1-6; no clear D gene. V lost 4 bases, J lost 7 bases, and 8 bases lay in between. Germline CDR1 reads LNHDA; CDR2 reads SQIVND (reference sequence). The CDR3 is 13 amino acids. This chain's CDR3 is CASSRLPNSPLHF. For the CDR3, the DNA is TGTGCCAGTAGTAGGCTTCCGAATTCACCCCTCCACTTT.

The J gene is TRBJ2-7, the V gene TRBV2; 13 bases agree with TRBD2. There are 16 residues in the CDR3. Germline lookup yields CDR1 SNHLY and CDR2 FYNNEI. J lost 2 bases, V lost 4 bases, and 5 bases had no gene match. In DNA, the CDR3 is TGTGCCAGCAGTGGACTAGCGGGGGGCCAAGCCTACGAGCAGTACTTC. The encoded protein is CASSGLAGGQAYEQYF.

In this sample, this clone turned up once. The V and J genes are TRBV4-1 and TRBJ2-7; a possible D gene is TRBD1 (6 bases). Per germline, CDR1 MGHRA and CDR2 YSYEKL. This CDR3 spans 12 amino acids. Trimming cost V 0 bases and J 7 bases, with 7 bases left between them. The DNA of the CDR3 is TGCGCCAGCAGCCAAGACGACAGGGAGCAGTACTTC. This gives the protein CASSQDDREQYF.

In its sample, this clone was seen once. The rearrangement joins TRBV30 to TRBJ1-4; D gene unclear. The germline V gene has CDR1 GTSNPN and CDR2 SVGIG (reference sequence). The CDR3 consists of 12 residues. V was pared by 0 bases and J by 10 bases, with 9 bases between. CDR3 region: CAWSVGEGKLFF. The CDR3 DNA is TGTGCCTGGAGTGTAGGCGAGGGAAAACTGTTTTTT.

The chain has TRBV6-1 and TRBJ2-7; 9 positions agree with TRBD2. Germline CDR1 MNHNS, CDR2 SASEGT. The CDR3 runs to 14 residues. Unmatched junction bases numbered 6, after V lost 7 bases and J lost 2 bases. CDR3 protein: CASKEVAGAYEQYF. CDR3 DNA: TGTGCCAGCAAGGAGGTAGCGGGGGCCTACGAGCAGTACTTC.

The V gene is TRBV7-9, the J gene TRBJ1-1; D is possibly TRBD1 (6 bases). This CDR3 region has 16 residues. V dropped 4 bases and J dropped 0 bases, with 15 bases sitting between them. Germline V CDR1 and CDR2: SEHNR, FQNEAQ (reference sequence). The CDR3 bases are TGTGCCAGCAGCTCTCGGGGGGGGCAGATGAACACTGAAGCTTTCTTT. Encoded protein: CASSSRGGQMNTEAFF.

J is TRBJ2-1 and V is TRBV10-2, with TRBD1 matching over 7 bases. The CDR3 extends over 14 amino acids. V was pared by 6 bases and J by 7 bases, with 9 bases of the junction left unmatched. Germline CDR1 is WSHSY and CDR2 is SAAADI. CDR3 in DNA: TGCGCCAGCAGACCGGGACAGCAGGGAAATGAGCAGTTCTTC. Translating gives CASRPGQQGNEQFF.

This clone has only a few counts. J is TRBJ1-6 and V is TRBV27; D ambiguous. This CDR3 has 13 residues. Trimming pared 1 base from V and 10 bases from J, leaving 8 bases between. Germline V gene sequence: CDR1 MNHEY, CDR2 SMNVEV (reference sequence). The CDR3 DNA is TGTGCCAGCAGTTTATATACTTGGTCACCCCTCCACTTT. As protein: CASSLYTWSPLHF.